What follows is one TCR beta chain and its context. The target antigen is unknown. Sample time point: peripheral blood 6 weeks after treatment start. This entry belongs to a study of PD-L1 blockade in urothelial cancer. Study results and limitations: In blood sampled pretreatment, TCR clonality below the median predicted better survival.

Measured with immunoSEQ multiplex PCR; TCRdb has only the in-frame clones, and not every one. The sample gives around 110,000 clones, more than 85% of which show up once; over 1.5% is in the top ten. The V segment lost 4 bases and the J segment 9 bases; nucleotides outside the gene matches: 15. The germline V gene encodes CDR1 MGHRA and CDR2 YSYEKL. The CDR3 loop spans 17 amino acids. Material: PBMCs, obtained around atezolizumab (anti-PD-L1) treatment. The gene calls are TRBV4-1 and TRBJ2-1; 10 bases match TRBD2. The source of this sequence is a man in his fifties or sixties with urothelial cancer. The CDR3 DNA is TGCGCCAGCAGCCTCACCGCCCGGGCTAGCGGGGGATTTGAGCAGTTCTTC. As protein: CASSLTARASGGFEQFF.